One and the same sample provided the 15 T cell receptor beta chains below, sequenced in a study of blood T cells in healthy people across ages. A second 7 to 11 cycle PCR used barcoded and J-beta primers. TCRdb processed the 5' RACE reads anew with MiXCR; each CDR3 protein has one entry. Here the sample spans 1.5 million to 2 million distinct CDR3 sequences, approximately 50% being singletons. The sample was blood. The receptors stem from a woman aged 40 to 50 in good health.

Concerning this clonotype itself: No conserved phenylalanine or tryptophan is present at the end of the CDR3, so a read error is the likely explanation. The rearrangement joins TRBV7-2 to TRBJ2-7; 7 bases map to TRBD2. This CDR3 has 15 residues. J lost 2 bases, V lost 5 bases, and 9 bases had no gene match. Germline loops: CDR1 SGHTA, CDR2 FQGNSA. The CDR3 nucleotides are TGTGCCAGCAGCACCTGGGGGGGGTATACCTACGAGCAGTACCTC. Translating gives CASSTWGGYTYEQYL.

V gene TRBV6-2 or TRBV6-3 combines with J gene TRBJ2-4; D possibly corresponds to TRBD2 (5 bases). Germline CDR1 MNHEY, CDR2 SVGEGT. This CDR3 spans 16 amino acids. Trimming pared 2 bases from V and 1 base from J, leaving 12 bases between. As DNA, the CDR3 is TGTGCCAGCAGTTACAGAGGACTGGACGCCAAAAACATTCAGTACTTC. Protein product: CASSYRGLDAKNIQYF.

The V call is TRBV3-1, the J call TRBJ1-5; D possibly corresponds to TRBD1 (6 bases). From germline, CDR1 is LGHDT and CDR2 YNNKEL (reference sequence). CDR3 length equals 14 residues. Trimming left V 4 bases short and J 6 bases short, with 13 bases between. The CDR3 region is CASSRGARSQPQHF. DNA for the CDR3: TGTGCCAGCAGCCGGGGGGCGAGAAGTCAGCCCCAGCATTTT.

The rearrangement uses TRBV25-1 and TRBJ2-7; 7 positions agree with TRBD1. Germline loops: CDR1 MGHDK, CDR2 SYGVNS. The J segment lost 1 base and the V segment lost 2 bases, leaving 14 bases of the junction unmatched. The length of the CDR3 is 18 residues. The CDR3 DNA reads as TGTGCCAGCAGTGAAGTTGGTCGGGACGTGACAGGGTCCTACGAGCAGTACTTC. Protein sequence: CASSEVGRDVTGSYEQYF.

The V and J genes are TRBV4-1 and TRBJ1-5, with unresolved D. This CDR3 is 14 amino acids long. The V end was cut by 2 bases, the J end by 8 bases, with 13 bases between. Germline lookup yields CDR1 MGHRA and CDR2 YSYEKL. The CDR3: CASSQNHDLKPQHF. CDR3 in DNA: TGCGCCAGCAGCCAAAACCACGATCTGAAGCCCCAGCATTTT.

The chain employs TRBV6-2 or TRBV6-3 and TRBJ2-1, with 8 nucleotides matching TRBD2. The junction had 4 bases not matched to a gene; V was cut back by 6 bases and J by 0 bases. Per the germline V gene, CDR1 is MNHEY and CDR2 is SVGEGT. The CDR3 spans 15 residues. This chain's CDR3 is CASRKLAGSYNEQFF. Here the CDR3 DNA reads TGTGCCAGCAGGAAGCTAGCGGGCTCCTACAATGAGCAGTTCTTC.

V usage is TRBV5-1 and J usage is TRBJ2-5; 9 bases fit TRBD2. The J call may be incorrect, as the DNA end agrees better with TRBJ2-1. CDR1 and CDR2 (germline): SGHRS, YFSETQ. The CDR3 consists of 16 residues. In DNA form, the CDR3 reads TGCGCCAGCAGCTTGGGGACTAGCGTACCACAAGAGACCCAGTTCTTC. This gives the protein CASSLGTSVPQETQFF.

The chain joins TRBV6-1 to TRBJ1-2; 8 nucleotides align to TRBD1. Germline CDR1 is MNHNS and CDR2 is SASEGT. This CDR3 has 16 residues. V was clipped by 1 base and J by 8 bases; unmatched bases: 12. The CDR3 is CASSEVYDRGLRGYTF. CDR3 nucleotide sequence: TGTGCCAGCAGTGAAGTATATGACAGGGGATTAAGGGGCTACACCTTC.

In this sample, this clonotype turned up a few times. The chain joins TRBV20-1 to TRBJ2-1; the match to TRBD2 covers 10 bases. CDR3 size: 15 residues. CDR1 DFQATT and CDR2 SNEGSKA come from the germline V gene (reference sequence). V gave up 0 bases and J gave up 8 bases; unmatched junction bases: 7. The CDR3 region is CSARDQRGGWDEQFF. CDR3 DNA: TGCAGTGCTAGAGACCAGCGGGGGGGCTGGGATGAGCAGTTCTTC.

The genes are TRBV5-1 and TRBJ2-7, with D perhaps matching TRBD1 or TRBD2 (5 bases each). Between the trimmed V and J ends, which lost 3 bases and 3 bases, there was a span of 16 bases. Germline assignment: CDR1 SGHRS and CDR2 YFSETQ. CDR3 length: 15 amino acids. The CDR3 nucleotides read TGCGCCAGCAGCTGGCTTTTTGGGGGAGACTACGAGCAGTACTTC. Translating gives CASSWLFGGDYEQYF. Full variable domain (missing parts from reference TRBV5-1 and TRBJ2-7): KAGVTQTPRYLIKTRGQQVTLSCSPISGHRSVSWYQQTPGQGLQFLFEYFSETQRNKGNFPGRFSGRQFSNSRSEMNVSTLELGDSALYLCASSWLFGGDYEQYFGPGTRLTVT.

V is TRBV4-1 and J is TRBJ2-3; D perhaps matches TRBD2 (5 bases). Germline V lookup: CDR1 MGHRA, CDR2 YSYEKL. Trimming pared 3 bases from V and 0 bases from J, leaving 25 bases between. This CDR3 is built from 20 residues. DNA for the CDR3: TGCGCCAGCAGCCATAGAGACTACGACCAGTCCGATTCTAGCACAGATACGCAGTATTTT. Protein product: CASSHRDYDQSDSSTDTQYF.

This clonotype turned up a few times. The chain combines TRBV6-5 with TRBJ2-3; either TRBD1 or TRBD2 may supply D (5 bases each). CDR1 and CDR2 from the germline V gene are MNHEY and SVGAGI. The V gene lost 5 bases and the J gene lost 6 bases, with 12 bases spanning the gap. There are 13 residues in the CDR3. CDR3 in amino acids: CASSHGARDTQYF. DNA for the CDR3: TGTGCCAGCAGTCACGGGGCTCGCGATACGCAGTATTTT.

J is TRBJ1-6 and V is TRBV7-8, with no clear D. V dropped 1 base and J dropped 0 bases, with 10 bases sitting between them. Germline CDR1 reads SGHVS; CDR2 reads FQNEAQ. The CDR3 contains 17 residues. CDR3 in amino acids: CASSLEGMGSYNSPLHF. The DNA for the CDR3 is TGTGCCAGCAGCTTAGAAGGGATGGGCTCCTATAATTCACCCCTCCACTTT.

The genes are TRBV9 and TRBJ1-1; possible D gene TRBD1, 5 bases. CDR1 and CDR2 (germline): SGDLS, YYNGEE. The CDR3 loop spans 16 amino acids. With 3 bases removed from V and 1 base from J, the gap between germline ends came to 16 bases. CDR3 nucleotide sequence: TGTGCCAGCAGCGATGATCCGACAGCTACGAACACTGAAGCTTTCTTT. Its protein product is CASSDDPTATNTEAFF.

Comments on this clonotype: Mismatch with germline at one junction end may stem from a read error. V gene TRBV27 combines with J gene TRBJ2-2; no reliable D call. CDR1 is MNHEY and CDR2 is SMNVEV in the germline V gene (reference sequence). The CDR3 length is 12 residues. CDR3 nucleotides: TGTGCCAGCAATTTATTCACCGGGGAGCTGTTTTTT. Residues: CASNLFTGELFF.